This TCR beta chain comes out of a study of blood T cells in healthy people across ages. It was with a sample-barcoded 5' primer and a J-beta primer mix that a second PCR of roughly 6 to 12 cycles was run. Unique molecular identifiers of 12 random nucleotides labeled each cDNA. TCRdb fed the 5' RACE reads into MiXCR, producing one record per CDR3 protein. The sample contains about 640,000 distinct CDR3 sequences, approximately 59% of which appear only once. Healthy Caucasian individuals from Russia aged about 6 to 95 were enrolled as donors. General study results and limits: Because donor CMV status was unknown, expanded clonotype changes were possibly confounded. Per-million-T-cell TCR beta diversity fell roughly linearly with age.

CDR1 is DFQATT and CDR2 is SNEGSKA in the germline V gene (reference sequence). The CDR3 runs 14 residues. Concerning this clonotype: What it recognizes is unknown.

Source material: blood. The receptor was derived from a man aged 60-69 years in good health. The rearrangement links TRBV20-1 to TRBJ2-7; D ambiguous. The J call may be in error: the DNA end matches TRBJ2-5 better. CDR3 protein: CSARLDPGGKTQYF. CDR3 in DNA: TGCAGTGCTAGGTTGGACCCGGGTGGCAAGACCCAGTACTTC.